One sample yielded the 26 T cell receptor beta chains listed below, sequenced in a study of cytomegalovirus exposure and HLA in healthy donors. PCR amplification relied on 60 Vbeta primers (plus 13 Jbeta primers). Assay used: immunoSEQ multiplex PCR; TCRdb lists only in-frame clones, some missing. The table includes 100,000 to 140,000 clones, about four fifths detected once. Sequenced material: PBMCs. These receptors all come from a man younger than 45 in good health and CMV-seropositive.

The chain joins TRBV6-1 to TRBJ1-5, with D hard to call. Germline values: CDR1 MNHNS, CDR2 SASEGT. Trimming removed 3 bases from V and 1 base from J, with 7 bases in between. This CDR3 is 14 amino acids long. The CDR3 coding sequence is TGTGCCAGCAGTGAGTTACAGAGCAATCAGCCCCAGCATTTT. Translation: CASSELQSNQPQHF.

V usage is TRBV6-1 and J usage is TRBJ1-1; TRBD1 might be the D (5 bases). The germline gives CDR1 MNHNS, CDR2 SASEGT. The CDR3 totals 14 residues. Trimming took off 4 bases at V and 0 bases at J, with 9 bases between the two ends. CDR3 region: CASSAQGVNTEAFF. The DNA of the CDR3 is TGTGCCAGCAGTGCGCAAGGGGTGAACACTGAAGCTTTCTTT.

This chain joins TRBV5-6 and TRBJ2-5; 9 positions agree with TRBD2. The CDR3 sequence is 17 residues long. Looked up from germline, CDR1 is SGHDT and CDR2 is YYEEEE. Unmatched junction bases numbered 11, after V lost 3 bases and J lost 2 bases. The CDR3 is CASSSALGSGRQETQYF. The CDR3 DNA sequence: TGTGCCAGCAGCTCCGCGCTAGGCAGCGGGAGGCAAGAGACCCAGTACTTC.

The chain combines TRBV7-8 with TRBJ1-5, with D unresolved. There are 17 residues in the CDR3. V was pared by 6 bases and J by 2 bases, with 20 bases between. The germline gives CDR1 SGHVS, CDR2 FQNEAQ. For the CDR3, the DNA is TGTGCCAGCAGTAGGCACGGGCGGTCGGAGGGCAATCAGCCCCAGCATTTT. Translated: CASSRHGRSEGNQPQHF.

This clone was counted a single time. This chain uses TRBV2 with TRBJ2-2, with D perhaps matching TRBD2 (6 bases). There are 13 residues in the CDR3. Germline CDR1 reads SNHLY; CDR2 reads FYNNEI. V was cut by 8 bases and J by 4 bases, with 11 bases left in between. CDR3 nucleotides: TGTGCCAGCCGCGGGGAGTCCACCGGGGAGCTGTTTTTT. Translation: CASRGESTGELFF.

The rearrangement uses TRBV7-7 and TRBJ2-1; 9 nucleotides match TRBD2. The germline gives CDR1 SSHAT, CDR2 FNYEAQ (reference sequence). J gave up 5 bases and V 1 base, and 3 bases lay outside the gene matches. The CDR3 contains 15 residues. The CDR3 bases are TGTGCCAGCAGCTTAGGTCTAGCGGGGAACAATGAGCAGTTCTTC. Translated, it gives CASSLGLAGNNEQFF.

This clone was detected a few times. The germline gene is not matched at one end of the junction; a read error may be the cause. This rearrangement joins TRBV19 to TRBJ1-1; D call uncertain. This CDR3 has 12 residues. Germline CDR1 and CDR2: LNHDA and SQIVND (reference sequence). This CDR3 is CASSIGLTEAFF. The DNA for the CDR3 is TGTGCCAGTAGCATAGGGCTTACTGAAGCTTTCTTT.

The chain links TRBV21-1 to TRBJ2-5; TRBD1 is the table's D call, not checked against the DNA. TRBJ2-7 matches the DNA end more closely, so the J call is doubtful. TRBV21-1 counts as a pseudogene. CDR3 length: 16 amino acids. CDR3 coding DNA: TGTGCCAGCAGCAAAGCCCGACCGACAGGGACCTACGAGCAGTACTTC. It translates to CASSKARPTGTYEQYF.

The chain carries TRBV6-6 and TRBJ2-1; 7 nucleotides match TRBD2. Germline assignment: CDR1 MNHNY and CDR2 SVGAGI (reference sequence). Unmatched junction bases numbered 5, after V lost 2 bases and J lost 7 bases. This CDR3 contains 14 residues. In DNA, the CDR3 is TGTGCCAGCAGTTACCGCGGGGGAGATAATGAGCAGTTCTTC. Protein sequence: CASSYRGGDNEQFF.

This rearrangement joins TRBV27 to TRBJ1-2; D is unresolved. The germline CDR1 and CDR2 sequences are MNHEY and SMNVEV (reference sequence). There are 14 residues in the CDR3. V lost 5 bases and J 2 bases, leaving 12 bases between the germline ends. DNA for the CDR3: TGTGCCAGCAGTCCCGACACATTCAACTATGGCTACACCTTC. It codes for CASSPDTFNYGYTF.

This clone was seen a few times. The gene calls are TRBV27 and TRBJ2-7; TRBD2 matches 8 bases. CDR1 is MNHEY and CDR2 is SMNVEV in the germline V gene (reference sequence). The trim removed 6 bases at V and 5 bases at J, leaving 15 bases unmatched. The CDR3 loop spans 16 amino acids. The CDR3 DNA follows: TGTGCCAGCAGAGGTCAGGGTTTTGGACTAGCTAACGAGCAGTACTTC. The encoded protein is CASRGQGFGLANEQYF.

As to this clone: The germline gene is not matched at one end of the junction; a read error may be the cause. This same CDR3 is encoded by further DNA sequences in the sample. The chain has TRBV4-1 and TRBJ2-3, with TRBD1 matching 7 bases. The CDR3 runs 13 residues. Germline-derived CDR1 and CDR2 are MGHRA and YSYEKL. The CDR3 sequence: CASSQQGGDTQYF. In nucleotides, the CDR3 is TGCGCTAGCAGCCAACAAGGGGGCGATACGCAGTATTTT.

The V call is TRBV9, the J call TRBJ2-3; TRBD2 might be the D (6 bases). V lost 3 bases to trimming and J lost 5 bases, with 19 bases between them. The V gene's germline CDR1 is SGDLS and CDR2 YYNGEE. The CDR3 is 16 residues long. In DNA form, the CDR3 reads TGTGCCAGCAGCGCCCGCCGGGAGCAAGGGGTAGATACGCAGTATTTT. It translates to CASSARREQGVDTQYF.

This sequence joins TRBV4-1 and TRBJ1-1, with unresolved D. Trimming shortened V by 0 bases and J by 1 base, and 15 bases separated the two germline ends. Germline CDR1 is MGHRA and CDR2 is YSYEKL. This CDR3 has 17 residues. DNA for the CDR3: TGCGCCAGCAGCCAAGAATTTACTTATCGGGGGAACACTGAAGCTTTCTTT. Translated, it gives CASSQEFTYRGNTEAFF.

The chain has TRBV10-3 and TRBJ2-5, with TRBD2 identical over 7 bases. The V and J ends lost 6 bases and 5 bases, in that order; junction bases with no gene match: 12. Germline loops: CDR1 ENHRY, CDR2 SYGVKD. The length of the CDR3 is 15 residues. The CDR3 sequence is CAISPGPDGGETQYF. The CDR3, as DNA: TGTGCCATCAGCCCCGGGCCGGACGGGGGGGAGACCCAGTACTTC.

The genes are TRBV18 and TRBJ2-5, with 10 bases identical to TRBD2. Germline lookup yields CDR1 KGHSH and CDR2 LQKENI. V lost 3 bases, J lost 5 bases, and 6 bases stayed unmatched. The CDR3 covers 15 residues. CDR3 in DNA: TGTGCCAGCTCACCGCCGGGACTAGCGCTCGAGACCCAGTACTTC. It yields the protein CASSPPGLALETQYF.

With respect to this clone: Compared with germline, one end of the junction differs, possibly owing to a read error. This sequence joins TRBV11-3 and TRBJ1-1; 9 bases are a match to TRBD1. The germline V gene has CDR1 SGHNT and CDR2 YENEEA. This CDR3 region has 13 residues. CDR3 nucleotide sequence: TGTGCCAGCAGCAGGGACAGGGATCTTGAAGGGAACTTT. Residues: CASSRDRDLEGNF.

The V gene is TRBV2, the J gene TRBJ1-2, with D maybe TRBD1 (6 bases). The CDR3 is 13 amino acids. V lost 5 bases and J lost 4, with 11 bases in between. The germline gives CDR1 SNHLY, CDR2 FYNNEI. The DNA of the CDR3 is TGTGCCAGCAGTTCAGGGGTACTCTATGGCTACACCTTC. Translated: CASSSGVLYGYTF.

The chain links TRBV5-6 to TRBJ2-4, with D unclear. Germline V lookup: CDR1 SGHDT, CDR2 YYEEEE. With 2 bases removed from V and 6 bases from J, the gap between germline ends came to 9 bases. This CDR3 region has 13 residues. DNA for the CDR3: TGTGCCAGCAGCTTTGGCTCCAGAAACATTCAGTACTTC. This gives the protein CASSFGSRNIQYF. Combining the CDR3 with reference TRBV5-6 and TRBJ2-4 gives the whole variable domain DAGVTQSPTHLIKTRGQQVTLRCSPKSGHDTVSWYQQALGQGPQFIFQYYEEEERQRGNFPDRFSGHQFPNYSSELNVNALLLGDSALYLCASSFGSRNIQYFGAGTRLSVL.

The chain carries TRBV4-1 and TRBJ2-5; a weak D match, TRBD1 (6 bases). CDR1 is MGHRA and CDR2 is YSYEKL in the germline V gene. The V end was cut by 4 bases, the J end by 2 bases, with 23 bases between. The CDR3 is 18 residues long. The CDR3 region has the DNA TGCGCCAGCAGCCCCCTCTTCCTCCGGGACAAATTTCAAGAGACCCAGTACTTC. This codes for CASSPLFLRDKFQETQYF.

The chain has TRBV6-1 and TRBJ2-7; 7 bases agree with TRBD1. The J segment lost 0 bases and the V segment lost 3 bases, leaving 8 bases of the junction unmatched. This CDR3 has 16 residues. Germline values: CDR1 MNHNS, CDR2 SASEGT. CDR3 residues: CASSDLGQDHSYEQYF. In DNA, the CDR3 is TGTGCCAGCAGTGACCTCGGACAGGACCACTCCTACGAGCAGTACTTC.

V gene TRBV27 combines with J gene TRBJ1-2; D is ambiguous. The CDR3 has 15 amino acids. Trimming stripped 0 bases from V and 4 bases from J, with 12 bases between. The germline V gene has CDR1 MNHEY and CDR2 SMNVEV (reference sequence). The DNA of the CDR3 is TGTGCCAGCAGTTTATCTCAACGGGGATCCTATGGCTACACCTTC. The encoded protein is CASSLSQRGSYGYTF.

In this sample, this clone turned up once. The chain uses TRBV19 and TRBJ1-1; 9 positions match TRBD1. This CDR3 is built from 13 residues. The V segment lost 10 bases and the J segment 2 bases; nucleotides outside the gene matches: 5. Germline lookup yields CDR1 LNHDA and CDR2 SQIVND (reference sequence). The CDR3 DNA reads TGTGCCACCCGGGACAGGGACAACACTGAAGCTTTCTTT. This sequence encodes CATRDRDNTEAFF.

The chain recombines TRBV19 with TRBJ1-1; 8 bases line up with TRBD1. After removal of 6 bases from V and 0 bases from J, the junction contained 6 bases not matched to a gene. The CDR3 loop spans 15 amino acids. CDR1 is LNHDA, CDR2 SQIVND, per germline (reference sequence). The chain's CDR3 is CASRLAGGLNTEAFF. The DNA of the CDR3 is TGTGCCAGTAGATTGGCAGGGGGCTTGAACACTGAAGCTTTCTTT.

The chain uses TRBV27 and TRBJ2-1, with a weak D call TRBD1 (6 bases). The CDR3 covers 12 residues. V lost 3 bases and J 6 bases, leaving 6 bases between the germline ends. Germline loops: CDR1 MNHEY, CDR2 SMNVEV (reference sequence). The CDR3 DNA is TGTGCCAGCAGTTTGGACAGCAATGAGCAGTTCTTC. Amino acid sequence: CASSLDSNEQFF.

Comments on this clone: Germline and junction disagree at one end, which may indicate a read error. The gene calls are TRBV7-9 and TRBJ1-2; no definite D call. The CDR3 consists of 13 residues. CDR1 and CDR2 (germline): SEHNR, FQNEAQ (reference sequence). CDR3 sequence: CSSSYEERYGYTF. CDR3 in DNA: TGTTCCAGCAGCTACGAAGAACGGTACGGCTACACCTTC.